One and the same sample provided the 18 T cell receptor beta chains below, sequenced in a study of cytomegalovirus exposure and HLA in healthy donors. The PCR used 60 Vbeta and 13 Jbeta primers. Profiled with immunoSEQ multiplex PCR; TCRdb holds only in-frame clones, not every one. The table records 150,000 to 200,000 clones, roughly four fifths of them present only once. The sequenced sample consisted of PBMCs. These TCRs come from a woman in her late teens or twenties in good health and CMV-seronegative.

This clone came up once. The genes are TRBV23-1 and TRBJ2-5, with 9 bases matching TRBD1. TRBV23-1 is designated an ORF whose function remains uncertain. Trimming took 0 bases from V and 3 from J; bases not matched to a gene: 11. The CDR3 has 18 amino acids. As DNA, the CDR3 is TGCGCCAGCAGTCAATCCCCGACAGGGGGGAAAGGTGAAGAGACCCAGTACTTC. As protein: CASSQSPTGGKGEETQYF.

DNA of the CDR3: TGTGCCACCAGCAGAGGAAACCGGGAAACAGGAGGGATTCAGCCCCAGCATTTT. Protein product: CATSRGNRETGGIQPQHF. The chain is built from TRBV15 and TRBJ1-5, with D possibly being TRBD1 (5 bases). CDR3 length: 18 amino acids. V was clipped by 1 base and J by 6 bases, with 22 bases between them. Germline-derived CDR1 and CDR2 are LNHNV and YYDKDF (reference sequence).

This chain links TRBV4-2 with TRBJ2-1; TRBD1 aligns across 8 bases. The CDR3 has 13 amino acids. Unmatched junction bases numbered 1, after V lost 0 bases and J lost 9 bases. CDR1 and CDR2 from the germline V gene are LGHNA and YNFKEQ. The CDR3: CASSQEDRAEQFF. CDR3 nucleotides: TGTGCCAGCAGCCAAGAGGACAGGGCTGAGCAGTTCTTC.

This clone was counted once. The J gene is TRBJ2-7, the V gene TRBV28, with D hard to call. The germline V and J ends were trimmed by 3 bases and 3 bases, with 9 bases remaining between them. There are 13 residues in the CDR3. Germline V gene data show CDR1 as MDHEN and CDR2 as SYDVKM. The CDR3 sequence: CASSFRRFYEQYF. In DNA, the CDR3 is TGTGCCAGCAGTTTTCGGCGGTTCTACGAGCAGTACTTC.

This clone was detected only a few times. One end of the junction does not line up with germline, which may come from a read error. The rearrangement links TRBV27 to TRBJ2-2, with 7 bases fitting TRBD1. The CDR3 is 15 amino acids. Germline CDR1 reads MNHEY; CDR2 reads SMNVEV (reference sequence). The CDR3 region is CASRTGTANTGELFF. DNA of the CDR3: TGTGCCAGCAGAACCGGGACAGCGAATACCGGGGAGCTGTTTTTT.

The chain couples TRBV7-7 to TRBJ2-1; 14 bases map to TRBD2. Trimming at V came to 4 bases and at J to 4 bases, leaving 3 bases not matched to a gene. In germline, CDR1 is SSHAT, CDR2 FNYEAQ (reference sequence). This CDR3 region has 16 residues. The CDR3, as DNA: TGTGCCAGCAGCTCGACTAGCGGGGGGGGTTACAATGAGCAGTTCTTC. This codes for CASSSTSGGGYNEQFF.

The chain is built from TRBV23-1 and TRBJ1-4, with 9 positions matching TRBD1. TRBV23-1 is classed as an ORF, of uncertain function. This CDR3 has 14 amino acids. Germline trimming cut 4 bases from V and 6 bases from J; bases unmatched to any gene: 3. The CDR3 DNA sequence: TGCGCCAGCAGTCGAGGACAGGGGCATGAAAAACTGTTTTTT. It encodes CASSRGQGHEKLFF.

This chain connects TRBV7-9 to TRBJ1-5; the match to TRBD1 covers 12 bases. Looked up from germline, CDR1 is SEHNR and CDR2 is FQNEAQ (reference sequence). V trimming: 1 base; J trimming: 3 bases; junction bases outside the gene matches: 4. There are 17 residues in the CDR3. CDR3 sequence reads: CASSLGGQGAYNQPQHF. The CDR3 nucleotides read TGTGCCAGCAGCTTAGGGGGACAGGGGGCATACAATCAGCCCCAGCATTTT.

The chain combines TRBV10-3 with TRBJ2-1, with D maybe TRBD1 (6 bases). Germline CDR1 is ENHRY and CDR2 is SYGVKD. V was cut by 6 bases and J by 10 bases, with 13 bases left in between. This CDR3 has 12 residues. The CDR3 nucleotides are TGTGCCATCAGGGCTCTTGGACAGGAGCAGTTCTTC. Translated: CAIRALGQEQFF.

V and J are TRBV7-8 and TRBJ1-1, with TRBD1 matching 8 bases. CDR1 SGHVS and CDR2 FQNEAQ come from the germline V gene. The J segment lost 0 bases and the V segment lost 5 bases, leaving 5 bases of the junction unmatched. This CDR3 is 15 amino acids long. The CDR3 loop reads CASSATTGVNTEAFF. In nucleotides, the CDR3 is TGTGCCAGCAGCGCCACGACAGGGGTGAACACTGAAGCTTTCTTT.

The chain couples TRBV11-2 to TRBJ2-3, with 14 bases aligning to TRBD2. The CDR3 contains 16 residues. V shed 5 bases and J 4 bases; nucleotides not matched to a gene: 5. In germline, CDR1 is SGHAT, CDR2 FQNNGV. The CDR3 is CASSKGTSGSSDTQYF. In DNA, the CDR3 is TGTGCCAGCAGCAAAGGGACTAGCGGGAGTTCAGATACGCAGTATTTT.

CDR3 protein: CASSLYWGDQPQHF. The CDR3 DNA reads TGTGCCAGCAGTTTATATTGGGGAGATCAGCCCCAGCATTTT. The rearrangement uses TRBV27 and TRBJ1-5; D call uncertain. Trimming cost V 1 base and J 5 bases, with 9 bases left between them. Germline-derived CDR1 and CDR2 are MNHEY and SMNVEV (reference sequence). The CDR3 has 14 amino acids.

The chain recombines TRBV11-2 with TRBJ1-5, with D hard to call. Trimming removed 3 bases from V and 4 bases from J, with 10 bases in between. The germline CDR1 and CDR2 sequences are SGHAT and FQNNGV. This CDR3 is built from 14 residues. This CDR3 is CASSFTGGNQPQHF. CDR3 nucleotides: TGTGCCAGCAGCTTTACGGGAGGAAATCAGCCCCAGCATTTT.

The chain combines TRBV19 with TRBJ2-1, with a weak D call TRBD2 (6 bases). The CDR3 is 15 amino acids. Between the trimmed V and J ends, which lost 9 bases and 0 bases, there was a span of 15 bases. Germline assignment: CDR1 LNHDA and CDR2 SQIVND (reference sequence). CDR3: CASLRGTSSYNEQFF. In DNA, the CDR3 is TGTGCCAGCCTGCGGGGCACCAGCTCCTACAATGAGCAGTTCTTC.

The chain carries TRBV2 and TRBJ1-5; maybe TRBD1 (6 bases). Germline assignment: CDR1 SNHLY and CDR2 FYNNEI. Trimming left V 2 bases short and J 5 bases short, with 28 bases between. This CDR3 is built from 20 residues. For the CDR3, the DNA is TGTGCCAGCAGTGAAAAAGGGCAGGGGCGGATTTACACCCACTATCAGCCCCAGCATTTT. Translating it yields CASSEKGQGRIYTHYQPQHF. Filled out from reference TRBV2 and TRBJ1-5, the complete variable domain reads EPEVTQTPSHQVTQMGQEVILRCVPISNHLYFYWYRQILGQKVEFLVSFYNNEISEKSEIFDDQFSVERPDGSNFTLKIRSTKLEDSAMYFCASSEKGQGRIYTHYQPQHFGDGTRLSIL.

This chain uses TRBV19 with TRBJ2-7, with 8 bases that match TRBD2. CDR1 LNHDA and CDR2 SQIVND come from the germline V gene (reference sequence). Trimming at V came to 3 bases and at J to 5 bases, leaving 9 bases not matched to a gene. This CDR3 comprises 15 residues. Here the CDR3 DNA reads TGTGCCAGTAGTATCCTGAGCGGGAGTCTAAACGAGCAGTACTTC. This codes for CASSILSGSLNEQYF.

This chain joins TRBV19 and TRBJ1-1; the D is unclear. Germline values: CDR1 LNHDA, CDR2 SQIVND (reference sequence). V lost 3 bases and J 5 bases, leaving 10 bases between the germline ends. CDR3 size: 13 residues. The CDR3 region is CASSMERATEAFF. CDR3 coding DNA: TGTGCCAGTAGTATGGAGAGGGCAACTGAAGCTTTCTTT.

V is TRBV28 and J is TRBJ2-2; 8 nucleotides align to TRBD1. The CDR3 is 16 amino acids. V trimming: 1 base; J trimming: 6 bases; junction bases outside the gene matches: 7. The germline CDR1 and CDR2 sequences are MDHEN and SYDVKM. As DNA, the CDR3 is TGTGCCAGCAGTTTATTAGGACAGGGTAGGGCCGGGGAGCTGTTTTTT. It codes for CASSLLGQGRAGELFF.